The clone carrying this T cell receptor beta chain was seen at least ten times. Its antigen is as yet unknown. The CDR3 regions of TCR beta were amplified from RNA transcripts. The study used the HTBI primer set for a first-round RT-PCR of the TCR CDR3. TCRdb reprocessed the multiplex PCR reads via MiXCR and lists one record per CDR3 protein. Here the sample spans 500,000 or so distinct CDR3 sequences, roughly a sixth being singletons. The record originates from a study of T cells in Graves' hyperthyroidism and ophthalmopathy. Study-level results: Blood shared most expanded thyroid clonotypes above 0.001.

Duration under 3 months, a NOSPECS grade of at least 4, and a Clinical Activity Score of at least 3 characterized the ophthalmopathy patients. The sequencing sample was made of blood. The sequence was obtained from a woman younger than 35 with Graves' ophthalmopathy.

CDR3 protein: CASAFQGAAEQFF. CDR3 DNA sequence: TGTGCCAGCGCCTTTCAGGGGGCGGCTGAGCAGTTCTTC. The rearrangement joins TRBV7-3 to TRBJ2-1, with 8 bases lining up with TRBD1. The germline CDR1 and CDR2 sequences are SGHTA and FQGTGA. The ends lost 8 bases at V and 9 bases at J; junction bases unmatched: 9. The CDR3 contains 13 residues.